This TCR beta chain was sequenced during a study of cytomegalovirus exposure and HLA in healthy donors. This CDR3 contains 19 residues. The junction had 12 bases not matched to a gene; V was cut back by 5 bases and J by 1 base. The V gene's germline CDR1 is SNHLY and CDR2 FYNNEI. This clone was detected only a few times. Its specificity is not known. The PCR employed 60 Vbeta primers together with 13 Jbeta primers. Per the original methods: A follow-up analysis tallied approximately 85 million unique TCR beta chains, roughly 9.9 million shared. Repertoires were generated with immunoSEQ multiplex PCR, while TCRdb's copy carries only in-frame clones and drops some. V and J calls plus clone size are reproduced from that table; the DNA served to infer D and trimming. This table has about 170,000 clones, approximately 76% appearing once. Study conclusions and caveats: Highly shared variants forming one cluster were likely a sequencing artifact. Within an earlier analysis, most TCR beta V segments proved productive either about 90% or about 30% of the time.

The chain is built from TRBV2 and TRBJ2-5, with TRBD2 matching over 14 bases. The clonotype comes from a woman under 30 in good health and CMV-seropositive. The sequencing sample was made of PBMCs. Written as DNA, the CDR3 is TGTGCCAGCAGTTCACCCCCGGGACTAGCGGGGGACCTCCAAGAGACCCAGTACTTC. It translates to CASSSPPGLAGDLQETQYF.